This T cell receptor (beta chain) was recovered during a study of response to subunit inactivated influenza vaccine. This CDR3 is built from 13 residues. The germline V gene encodes CDR1 LGHNT and CDR2 FRNRAP. Trimming removed 4 bases at V and 6 bases at J, with 9 bases between. Using its own MiXCR run on the RT-PCR reads, TCRdb lists one record per CDR3 protein. The table has about 540,000 distinct CDR3 sequences, around 25% seen once. These records were also assigned to another study, of T cells expressing NK-cell markers. That investigation notes: 5'RACE template switching with UMIs produced the TCR beta cDNA.

The J gene is TRBJ2-2, the V gene TRBV12-5; possible D gene TRBD2, 5 bases. The sequences come from CD4+ T cells sorted from PBMCs, collected roughly 13 days after vaccination. The receptor's source is a man aged 45-65 years who received an inactivated influenza vaccine. The CDR3 protein is CASGSGVAGELFF. In DNA, the CDR3 is TGTGCTAGTGGTTCCGGGGTGGCCGGGGAGCTGTTTTTT.